The 14 T cell receptor beta chains listed next were all sequenced from one sample in a study of cytotoxic CD8 clonotypes in ibrutinib-treated CLL. Repertoires were generated with immunoSEQ multiplex PCR, while TCRdb's copy carries only in-frame clones and drops some. The profile covers roughly 30,000 clones, with about three quarters appearing a single time and about half taken by the ten largest. Material: PBMCs, obtained after 36 months of ibrutinib treatment. The receptors come from a human donor with chronic lymphocytic leukemia.

This sequence joins TRBV5-6 and TRBJ1-1, with TRBD1 as a possible D gene (6 bases). Trimming removed 8 bases at V and 2 bases at J, with 13 bases between. Looked up from germline, CDR1 is SGHDT and CDR2 is YYEEEE. CDR3 length equals 13 residues. The DNA of the CDR3 is TGTGCCAGTAGGGGGGCAGTTAACACTGAAGCTTTCTTT. Translation gives CASRGAVNTEAFF.

The rearrangement uses TRBV9 and TRBJ1-5, with D perhaps TRBD1 (5 bases). The germline V gene has CDR1 SGDLS and CDR2 YYNGEE. Deletions cut 4 bases from V and 4 bases from J, with 15 bases between. The CDR3 is made up of 15 amino acids. DNA of the CDR3: TGTGCCAGCAGCAGGGGACCCGTCGGTAATCAGCCCCAGCATTTT. Encoded protein: CASSRGPVGNQPQHF.

This clone was picked up a small number of times. The chain uses TRBV2 and TRBJ2-3; D remains unclear. CDR3 length: 12 residues. V lost 6 bases, J lost 2 bases, and 6 bases lay in between. CDR1 is SNHLY and CDR2 is FYNNEI in the germline V gene. CDR3 sequence reads: CASRGNTDTQYF. CDR3 DNA sequence: TGTGCCAGCAGGGGGAACACAGATACGCAGTATTTT.

This chain uses TRBV18 with TRBJ1-1; TRBD1 is a possible D gene (5 bases). The germline V gene has CDR1 KGHSH and CDR2 LQKENI. V dropped 2 bases and J dropped 1 base, with 8 bases sitting between them. The CDR3 is made up of 14 amino acids. The CDR3 loop reads CASSPNRRNTEAFF. The CDR3, as DNA: TGTGCCAGCTCACCAAACAGGAGGAACACTGAAGCTTTCTTT.

In its sample, this clone was seen a few times. V is TRBV13 and J is TRBJ2-7; D not resolved. CDR1 and CDR2 (germline): PRHDT, FYEKMQ (reference sequence). Deletions cut 2 bases from V and 5 bases from J, with 4 bases between. The CDR3 is 11 residues long. The CDR3: CASSLSDEQYF. The CDR3 coding sequence is TGTGCCAGCAGCTTATCCGACGAGCAGTACTTC. The entire variable domain, with the rest obtained from reference TRBV13 and TRBJ2-7, is as follows: AAGVIQSPRHLIKEKRETATLKCYPIPRHDTVYWYQQGPGQDPQFLISFYEKMQSDKGSIPDRFSAQQFSDYHSELNMSSLELGDSALYFCASSLSDEQYFGPGTRLTVT.

V is TRBV5-4 and J is TRBJ2-7, with D tentatively TRBD2 (6 bases). Between the trimmed V and J ends, which lost 0 bases and 7 bases, there was a span of 14 bases. The CDR3 loop spans 14 amino acids. Germline loops: CDR1 SGHNT, CDR2 YYREEE (reference sequence). CDR3 in amino acids: CASSLVEGLTEQYF. CDR3 bases: TGTGCCAGCAGCTTGGTGGAGGGCCTGACGGAGCAGTACTTC.

V usage is TRBV7-2 and J usage is TRBJ2-5; D is perhaps TRBD1 (5 bases). The germline CDR1 and CDR2 sequences are SGHTA and FQGNSA. This CDR3 is 14 amino acids long. Trimming pared 7 bases from V and 1 base from J, leaving 13 bases between. DNA for the CDR3: TGTGCCAGCACCAAAACAGGTGGCCAAGAGACCCAGTACTTC. Translated: CASTKTGGQETQYF.

The chain joins TRBV5-6 to TRBJ1-5; D remains ambiguous. Between the trimmed V and J ends, which lost 0 bases and 7 bases, there was a span of 14 bases. Germline assignment: CDR1 SGHDT and CDR2 YYEEEE. The CDR3 is 15 residues long. The CDR3 here is CASSLGGLEGQPQHF. Here the CDR3 DNA reads TGTGCCAGCAGCTTGGGAGGCCTGGAAGGACAGCCCCAGCATTTT.

The chain employs TRBV27 and TRBJ2-7, with D perhaps assigned TRBD1 or TRBD2 (5 bases each). Germline CDR1 reads MNHEY; CDR2 reads SMNVEV (reference sequence). The V end lost 4 bases, the J end lost 2 bases, and 15 bases lay between the germline ends. The CDR3 has 15 residues. In nucleotides, the CDR3 is TGTGCCAGCAGTTGGGACGGAAATCCGACCTACGAGCAGTACTTC. It codes for CASSWDGNPTYEQYF.

A single count supports this clone. The chain is built from TRBV30 and TRBJ2-2; tentatively, D is TRBD1 or TRBD2 (6 bases each). Germline-derived CDR1 and CDR2 are GTSNPN and SVGIG (reference sequence). There are 16 residues in the CDR3. The germline V and J ends were trimmed by 0 bases and 7 bases, with 18 bases remaining between them. The CDR3 spells CAWSVLAGGNGGELFF. CDR3 nucleotides: TGTGCCTGGAGTGTACTGGCCGGGGGCAACGGCGGGGAGCTGTTTTTT.

This clone was picked up a small number of times. This rearrangement joins TRBV13 to TRBJ1-1; tentatively, D is TRBD1 (6 bases). Per germline, CDR1 PRHDT and CDR2 FYEKMQ (reference sequence). V lost 4 bases and J lost 4, with 10 bases in between. The CDR3 runs 13 residues. DNA of the CDR3: TGTGCCAGCAGCTACAGGGCCCCCACTGAAGCTTTCTTT. Residues: CASSYRAPTEAFF.

A few counts support this clone. The V gene is TRBV4-2, the J gene TRBJ1-2; D unclear. CDR3 size: 16 residues. With 1 base removed from V and 1 base from J, the gap between germline ends came to 13 bases. Germline V gene data show CDR1 as LGHNA and CDR2 as YNFKEQ. In nucleotides, the CDR3 is TGTGCCAGCAGCCAAGGCCAGGCAGCGGGTAACTATGGCTACACCTTC. This sequence encodes CASSQGQAAGNYGYTF.

The chain links TRBV6-1 to TRBJ2-7; D may correspond to TRBD1 or TRBD2 (6 bases each). The CDR3 length is 11 residues. Germline CDR1 and CDR2: MNHNS and SASEGT. V lost 3 bases and J lost 13, with 13 bases in between. DNA of the CDR3: TGTGCCAGCAGTGACGCGGGACACCCTTACTTC. Residues: CASSDAGHPYF.

This rearrangement joins TRBV6-5 to TRBJ2-1; D remains ambiguous. CDR3 length: 14 amino acids. V was clipped by 2 bases and J by 0 bases, with 5 bases between them. Germline V gives CDR1 MNHEY, CDR2 SVGAGI. DNA for the CDR3: TGTGCCAGCAGTTACGGTACCTCCTACAATGAGCAGTTCTTC. This translates into CASSYGTSYNEQFF.